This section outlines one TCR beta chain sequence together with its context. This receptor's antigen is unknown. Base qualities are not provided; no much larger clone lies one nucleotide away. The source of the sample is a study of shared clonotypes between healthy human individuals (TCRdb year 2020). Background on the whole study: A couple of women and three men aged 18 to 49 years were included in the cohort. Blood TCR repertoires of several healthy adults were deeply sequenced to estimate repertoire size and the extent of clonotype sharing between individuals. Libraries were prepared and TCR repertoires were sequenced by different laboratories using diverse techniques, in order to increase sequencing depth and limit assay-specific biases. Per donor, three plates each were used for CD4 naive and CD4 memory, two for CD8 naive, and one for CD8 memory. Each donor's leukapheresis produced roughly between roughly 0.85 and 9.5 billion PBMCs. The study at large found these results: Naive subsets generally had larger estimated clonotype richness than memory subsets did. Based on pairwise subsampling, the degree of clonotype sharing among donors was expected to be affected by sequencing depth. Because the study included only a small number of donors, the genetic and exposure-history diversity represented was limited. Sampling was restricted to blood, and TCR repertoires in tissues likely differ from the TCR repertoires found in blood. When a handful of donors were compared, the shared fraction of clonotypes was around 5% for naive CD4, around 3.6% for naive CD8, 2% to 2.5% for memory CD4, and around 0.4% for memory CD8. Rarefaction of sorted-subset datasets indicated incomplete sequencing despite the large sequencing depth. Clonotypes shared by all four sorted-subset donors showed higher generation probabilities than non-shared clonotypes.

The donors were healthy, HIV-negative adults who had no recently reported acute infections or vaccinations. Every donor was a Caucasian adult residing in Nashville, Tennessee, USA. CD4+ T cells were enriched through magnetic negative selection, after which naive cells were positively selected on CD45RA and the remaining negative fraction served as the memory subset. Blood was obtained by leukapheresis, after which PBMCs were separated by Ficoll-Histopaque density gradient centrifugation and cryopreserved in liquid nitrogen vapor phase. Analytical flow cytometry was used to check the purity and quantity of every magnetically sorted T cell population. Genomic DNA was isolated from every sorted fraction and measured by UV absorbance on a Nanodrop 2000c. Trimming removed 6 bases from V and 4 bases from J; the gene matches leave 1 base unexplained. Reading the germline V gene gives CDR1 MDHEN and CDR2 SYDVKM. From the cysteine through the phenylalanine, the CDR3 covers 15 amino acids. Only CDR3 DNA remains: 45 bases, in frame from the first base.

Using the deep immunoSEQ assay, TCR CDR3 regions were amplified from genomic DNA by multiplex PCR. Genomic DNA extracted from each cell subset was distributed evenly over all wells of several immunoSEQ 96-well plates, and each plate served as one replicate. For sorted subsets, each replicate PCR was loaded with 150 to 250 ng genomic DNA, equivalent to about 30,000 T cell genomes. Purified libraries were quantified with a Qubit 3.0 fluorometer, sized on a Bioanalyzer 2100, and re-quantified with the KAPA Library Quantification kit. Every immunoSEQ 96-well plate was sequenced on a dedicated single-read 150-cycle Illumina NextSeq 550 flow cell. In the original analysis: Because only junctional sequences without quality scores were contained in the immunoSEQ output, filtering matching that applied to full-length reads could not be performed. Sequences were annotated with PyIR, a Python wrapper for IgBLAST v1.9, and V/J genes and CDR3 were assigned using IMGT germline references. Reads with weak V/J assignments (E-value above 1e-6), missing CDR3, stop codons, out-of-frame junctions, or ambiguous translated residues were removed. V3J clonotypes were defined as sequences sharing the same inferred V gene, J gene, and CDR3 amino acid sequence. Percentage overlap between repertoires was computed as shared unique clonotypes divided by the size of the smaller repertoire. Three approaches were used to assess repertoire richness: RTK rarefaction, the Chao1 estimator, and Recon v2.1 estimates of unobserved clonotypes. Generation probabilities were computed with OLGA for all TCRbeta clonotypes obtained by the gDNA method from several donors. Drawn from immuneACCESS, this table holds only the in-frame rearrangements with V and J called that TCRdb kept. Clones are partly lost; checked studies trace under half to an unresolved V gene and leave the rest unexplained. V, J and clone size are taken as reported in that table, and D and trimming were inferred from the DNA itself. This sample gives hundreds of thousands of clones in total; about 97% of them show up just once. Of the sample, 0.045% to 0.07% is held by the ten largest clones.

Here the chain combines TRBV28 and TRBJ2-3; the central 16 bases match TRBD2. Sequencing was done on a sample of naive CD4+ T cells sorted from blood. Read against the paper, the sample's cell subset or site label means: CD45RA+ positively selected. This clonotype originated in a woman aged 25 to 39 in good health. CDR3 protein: CASRGTSGRADTQYF. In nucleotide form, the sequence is TGTGCCAGCAGAGGGACTAGCGGGAGGGCAGATACGCAGTATTTT.